This T cell receptor (beta chain) derives from a study of T cells in Graves' hyperthyroidism and ophthalmopathy. The germline V gene encodes CDR1 SGHAT and CDR2 FQNNGV. This CDR3 region has 21 residues. With V trimmed by 2 bases and J by 2 bases, 20 bases remained unmatched. The TCR beta CDR3 regions underwent amplification using RNA transcripts as the source. The HTBI primer set drove a first-round RT-PCR of the TCR CDR3. A single record per CDR3 protein comes from TCRdb applying MiXCR to the multiplex PCR reads. The sample holds hundreds of thousands of distinct CDR3 sequences, more than 12% seen once. General observations from the study: In the blood, most expanded thyroid clonotypes above 0.001 appeared as well.

Notes on this clonotype: Its cognate antigen is unknown.

Ophthalmopathy patients had moderate-to-severe active disease, CAS ≥3, NOSPECS ≥4, and disease duration under 3 months. The clonotype comes from a woman aged 50 to 60 with Graves' ophthalmopathy. Sample: blood. The rearrangement uses TRBV11-2 and TRBJ2-7, with 11 nucleotides matching TRBD1. In DNA form, the CDR3 reads TGTGCCAGCAGCTTAATGGAGTGGCGGACAGGGGGCTCGTATGCCCCCTACGAGCAGTACTTC. This sequence encodes CASSLMEWRTGGSYAPYEQYF.